This TCR beta chain appears in the sequencing data of a study of blood T cell repertoires in COVID-19. Study as a whole: Sample material is recorded as cDNA or gDNA derived from T cells, B-cell-depleted T cells, or PBMCs.

In the original workflow: Amplifying reference gene primers gave estimates of nucleated cell counts. The table came from immunoSEQ multiplex PCR; TCRdb's copy has only in-frame clones and leaves some out. V, J and clone size were drawn from that table, and D and trimming were deduced from the DNA. In the table there are about 140,000 clones, approximately 84% of which are singletons. This clone was found once. Specimen: peripheral blood. This TCR derives from a human donor in a cohort sampled during active COVID-19.

The CDR3 coding sequence is TGCGCCAGCAGTGTCCCCATCGGGGGGGGACCCACAGATACGCAGTATTTT. Translated: CASSVPIGGGPTDTQYF. This chain joins TRBV10-1 and TRBJ2-3, with 8 nucleotides matching TRBD2. This CDR3 has 17 residues. Germline CDR1 reads WNHNN; CDR2 reads SYGVQD (reference sequence). The V and J ends lost 4 bases and 2 bases, in that order; junction bases with no gene match: 11.